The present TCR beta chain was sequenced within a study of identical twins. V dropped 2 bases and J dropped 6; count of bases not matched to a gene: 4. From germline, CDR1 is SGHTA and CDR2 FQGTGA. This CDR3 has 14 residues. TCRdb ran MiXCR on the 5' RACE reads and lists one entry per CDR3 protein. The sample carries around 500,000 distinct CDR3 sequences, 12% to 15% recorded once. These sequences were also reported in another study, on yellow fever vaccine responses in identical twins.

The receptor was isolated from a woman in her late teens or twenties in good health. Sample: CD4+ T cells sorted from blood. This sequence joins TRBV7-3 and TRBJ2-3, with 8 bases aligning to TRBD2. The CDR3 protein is CASSLRGGGDTQYF. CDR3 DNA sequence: TGTGCCAGCAGCTTACGGGGGGGCGGGGATACGCAGTATTTT.